The present T cell receptor (beta chain) was sequenced within a study of cytomegalovirus exposure and HLA in healthy donors. Germline CDR1 MNHNS, CDR2 SASEGT. The J segment lost 9 bases and the V segment lost 6 bases, leaving 13 bases of the junction unmatched. This CDR3 region has 14 residues. Points from the study as a whole: TCR beta sequences reportedly predicted most subjects' HLA-A and HLA-B alleles accurately. Most TCR sequences were uncommon, yet certain public TCRs appeared in many donors.

PCR primers comprised 60 Vbeta and 13 Jbeta primers. TCRdb's copy holds only in-frame clones and misses some; the assay was immunoSEQ multiplex PCR. Of about 90,000 clones in the sample, over 55% are singletons; the top ten hold roughly a sixth. This clone appeared once. Its antigen is as yet unknown. The chain uses TRBV6-1 and TRBJ2-7; 8 bases are shared with TRBD2. The sequence was collected from a woman younger than 35 in good health and CMV-seropositive. Sequencing used PBMCs. The CDR3 DNA sequence: TGTGCCAGCAGCGAGGGGACTAGACTCGCCCGGCAGTACTTC. Its translation is CASSEGTRLARQYF.